This T cell receptor beta chain is drawn from a study of PD-L1 blockade in urothelial cancer. Study background: Each blood sample yielded a median of 141,255 T cells.

Some clones are missing from TCRdb's copy, which holds only in-frame ones; the method was immunoSEQ multiplex PCR. This table has tens of thousands of clones, about 87% appearing once. The CDR3 has 16 amino acids. The V gene's germline CDR1 is SGHDT and CDR2 YYEEEE. Trimming at V came to 0 bases and at J to 1 base, leaving 4 bases not matched to a gene. The starting material was PBMCs, obtained around atezolizumab (anti-PD-L1) treatment. The receptor was derived from a man aged 50 to 59 with urothelial cancer. V usage is TRBV5-6 and J usage is TRBJ1-1; 9 nucleotides line up with TRBD1. CDR3 DNA: TGTGCCAGCAGCTTGGACAGGGGGCTGCGGAACACTGAAGCTTTCTTT. Its translation: CASSLDRGLRNTEAFF.